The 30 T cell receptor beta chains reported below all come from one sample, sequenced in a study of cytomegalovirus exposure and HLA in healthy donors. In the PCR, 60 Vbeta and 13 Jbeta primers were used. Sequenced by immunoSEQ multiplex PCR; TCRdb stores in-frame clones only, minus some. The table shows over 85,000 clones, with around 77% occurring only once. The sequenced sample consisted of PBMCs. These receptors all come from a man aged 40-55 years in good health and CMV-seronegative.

CDR3 DNA: TGTGCCAGCAGCGTAGTCCCGGGACAACGGGCTGAAGCTTTCTTT. Its translation: CASSVVPGQRAEAFF. The chain uses TRBV9 and TRBJ1-1; D may be TRBD1 (6 bases). V was trimmed by 0 bases and J by 6 bases, leaving 15 bases between them. This CDR3 comprises 15 residues. Germline CDR1 is SGDLS and CDR2 is YYNGEE.

The CDR3 protein is CASSQATSRGETQYF. In nucleotides, the CDR3 is TGCGCCAGCAGCCAAGCCACCTCCCGGGGTGAGACCCAGTACTTC. The gene calls are TRBV4-1 and TRBJ2-5; D may be TRBD2 (5 bases). Trimming took off 1 base at V and 5 bases at J, with 14 bases between the two ends. Germline loops: CDR1 MGHRA, CDR2 YSYEKL. The CDR3 length is 15 residues.

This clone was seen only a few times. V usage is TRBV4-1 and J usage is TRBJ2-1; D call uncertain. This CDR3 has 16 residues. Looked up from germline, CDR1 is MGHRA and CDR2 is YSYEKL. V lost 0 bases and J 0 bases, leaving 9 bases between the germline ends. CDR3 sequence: CASSQDPLSSYNEQFF. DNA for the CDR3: TGCGCCAGCAGCCAAGATCCCTTGTCCTCCTACAATGAGCAGTTCTTC.

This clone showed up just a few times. For the CDR3, the DNA is TGTGCCATCAGTGAACATCAGGGGGCGGAAGCTTTCTTT. This encodes CAISEHQGAEAFF. V usage is TRBV10-3 and J usage is TRBJ1-1; TRBD1 matches at 8 bases. The CDR3 extends over 13 amino acids. Germline CDR1 is ENHRY and CDR2 is SYGVKD. Germline trimming cut 3 bases from V and 8 bases from J; bases unmatched to any gene: 5.

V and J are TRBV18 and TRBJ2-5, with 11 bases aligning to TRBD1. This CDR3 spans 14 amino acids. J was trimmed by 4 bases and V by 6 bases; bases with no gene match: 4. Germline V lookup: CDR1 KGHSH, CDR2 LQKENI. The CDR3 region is CASSRTGGGETQYF. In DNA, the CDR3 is TGTGCCAGCTCCAGGACAGGGGGCGGAGAGACCCAGTACTTC.

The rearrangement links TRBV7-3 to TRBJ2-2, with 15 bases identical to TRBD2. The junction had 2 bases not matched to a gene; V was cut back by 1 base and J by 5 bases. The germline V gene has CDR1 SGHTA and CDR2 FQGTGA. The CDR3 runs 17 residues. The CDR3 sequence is CASSLRTSGGATGELFF. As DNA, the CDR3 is TGTGCCAGCAGCTTAAGGACTAGCGGGGGGGCGACCGGGGAGCTGTTTTTT.

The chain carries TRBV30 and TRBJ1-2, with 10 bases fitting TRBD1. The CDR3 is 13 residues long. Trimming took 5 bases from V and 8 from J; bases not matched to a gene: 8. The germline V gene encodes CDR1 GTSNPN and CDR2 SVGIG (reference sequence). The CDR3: CAWGLGQGIGYTF. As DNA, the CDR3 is TGTGCCTGGGGATTGGGACAGGGGATAGGCTACACCTTC.

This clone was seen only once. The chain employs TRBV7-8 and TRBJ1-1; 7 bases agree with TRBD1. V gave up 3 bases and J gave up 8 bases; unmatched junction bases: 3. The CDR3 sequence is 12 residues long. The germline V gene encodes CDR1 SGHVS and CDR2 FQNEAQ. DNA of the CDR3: TGTGCCAGCAGCTTGAGACAGGGAGAAGCTTTCTTT. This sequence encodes CASSLRQGEAFF.

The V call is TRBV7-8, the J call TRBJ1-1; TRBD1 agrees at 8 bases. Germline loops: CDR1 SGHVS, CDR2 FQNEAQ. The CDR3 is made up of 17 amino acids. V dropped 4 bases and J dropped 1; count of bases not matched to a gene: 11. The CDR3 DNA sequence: TGTGCCAGCAGCTCTAGCGGTAGGACAGGGCCGAACACTGAAGCTTTCTTT. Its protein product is CASSSSGRTGPNTEAFF.

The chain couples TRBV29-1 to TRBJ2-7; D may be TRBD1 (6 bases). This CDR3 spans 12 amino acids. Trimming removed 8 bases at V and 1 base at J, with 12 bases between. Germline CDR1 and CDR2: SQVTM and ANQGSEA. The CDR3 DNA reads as TGCAGCTACCGGGACAATTCCTACGAGCAGTACTTC. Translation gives CSYRDNSYEQYF.

Here the CDR3 reads CAGGQGLSGANVLTF. CDR3 DNA: TGTGCCGGAGGACAGGGACTCTCTGGGGCCAACGTCCTGACTTTC. The chain carries TRBV2 and TRBJ2-6, with 8 bases that match TRBD1. CDR1 and CDR2 from the germline V gene are SNHLY and FYNNEI. This CDR3 has 15 residues. The junction had 6 bases not matched to a gene; V was cut back by 11 bases and J by 0 bases.

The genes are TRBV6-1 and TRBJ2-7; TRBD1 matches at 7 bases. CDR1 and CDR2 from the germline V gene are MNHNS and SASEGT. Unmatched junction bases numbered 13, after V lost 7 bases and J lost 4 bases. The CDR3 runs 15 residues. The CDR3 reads CASNKGTGERYEQYF. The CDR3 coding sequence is TGTGCCAGCAACAAGGGTACAGGGGAAAGGTACGAGCAGTACTTC.

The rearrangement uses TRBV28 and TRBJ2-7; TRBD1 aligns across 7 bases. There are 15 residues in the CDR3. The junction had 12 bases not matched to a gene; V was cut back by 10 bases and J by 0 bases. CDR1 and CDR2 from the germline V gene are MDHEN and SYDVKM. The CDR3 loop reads CATSLKTGRSYEQYF. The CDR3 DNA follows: TGTGCCACTAGTTTGAAGACAGGGCGCTCCTACGAGCAGTACTTC.

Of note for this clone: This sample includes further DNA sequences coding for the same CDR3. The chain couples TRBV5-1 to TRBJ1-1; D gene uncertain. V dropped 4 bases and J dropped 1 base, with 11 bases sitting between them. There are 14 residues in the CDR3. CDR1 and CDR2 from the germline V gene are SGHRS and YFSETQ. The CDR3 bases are TGCGCCAGCAGCCCCTGGGCGGGGAACACTGAAGCTTTCTTT. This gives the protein CASSPWAGNTEAFF.

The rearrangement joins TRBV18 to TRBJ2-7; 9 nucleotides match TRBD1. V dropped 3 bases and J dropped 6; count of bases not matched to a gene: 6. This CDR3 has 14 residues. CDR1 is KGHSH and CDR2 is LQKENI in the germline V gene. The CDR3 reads CASSPQGQGSEQYF. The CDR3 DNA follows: TGTGCCAGCTCACCCCAGGGACAGGGAAGCGAGCAGTACTTC.

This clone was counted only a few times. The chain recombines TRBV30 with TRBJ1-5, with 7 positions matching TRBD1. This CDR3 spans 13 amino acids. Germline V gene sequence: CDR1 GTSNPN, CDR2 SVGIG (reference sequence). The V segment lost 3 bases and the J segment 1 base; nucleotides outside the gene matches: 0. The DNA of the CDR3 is TGTGCCTGGAGGGGACAGAGCAATCAGCCCCAGCATTTT. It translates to CAWRGQSNQPQHF.

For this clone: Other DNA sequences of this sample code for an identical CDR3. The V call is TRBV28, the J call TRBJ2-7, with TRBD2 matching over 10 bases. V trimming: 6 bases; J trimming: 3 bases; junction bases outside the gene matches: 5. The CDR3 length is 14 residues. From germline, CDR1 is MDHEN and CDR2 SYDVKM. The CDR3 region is CASSLSGRDYEQYF. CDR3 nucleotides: TGTGCCAGCAGCCTGAGCGGGAGGGACTACGAGCAGTACTTC.

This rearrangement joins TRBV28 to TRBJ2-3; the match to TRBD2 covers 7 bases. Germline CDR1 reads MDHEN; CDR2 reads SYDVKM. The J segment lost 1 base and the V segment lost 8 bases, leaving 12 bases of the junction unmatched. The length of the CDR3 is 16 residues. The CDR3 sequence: CASSHPPREGTDTQYF. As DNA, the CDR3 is TGTGCCAGCTCGCATCCGCCACGGGAGGGCACAGATACGCAGTATTTT.

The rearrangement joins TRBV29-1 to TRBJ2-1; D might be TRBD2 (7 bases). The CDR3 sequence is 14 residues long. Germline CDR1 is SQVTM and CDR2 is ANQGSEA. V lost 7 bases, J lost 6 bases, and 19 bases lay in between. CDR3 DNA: TGCAGCGGGATTGCGGGGGCCGCGGGCAATGAGCAGTTCTTC. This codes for CSGIAGAAGNEQFF.

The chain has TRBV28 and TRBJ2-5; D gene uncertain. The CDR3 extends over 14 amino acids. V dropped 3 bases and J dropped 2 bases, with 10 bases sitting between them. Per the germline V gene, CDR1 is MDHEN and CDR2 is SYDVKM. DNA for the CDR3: TGTGCCAGCAGTTTTGAGGATCGACAAGAGACCCAGTACTTC. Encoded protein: CASSFEDRQETQYF.

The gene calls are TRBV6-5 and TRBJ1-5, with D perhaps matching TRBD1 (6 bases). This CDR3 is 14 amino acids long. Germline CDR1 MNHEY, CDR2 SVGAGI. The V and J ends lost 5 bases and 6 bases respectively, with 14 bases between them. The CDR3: CASSRAWDTQPQHF. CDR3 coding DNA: TGTGCCAGCAGTCGCGCGTGGGACACTCAGCCCCAGCATTTT.

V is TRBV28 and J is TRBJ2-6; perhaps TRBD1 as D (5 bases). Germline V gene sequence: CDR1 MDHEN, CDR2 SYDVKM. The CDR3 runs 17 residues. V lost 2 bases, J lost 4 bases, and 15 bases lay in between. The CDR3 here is CASSLRAGILGANVLTF. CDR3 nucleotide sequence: TGTGCCAGCAGTTTAAGGGCAGGGATCTTGGGGGCCAACGTCCTGACTTTC.

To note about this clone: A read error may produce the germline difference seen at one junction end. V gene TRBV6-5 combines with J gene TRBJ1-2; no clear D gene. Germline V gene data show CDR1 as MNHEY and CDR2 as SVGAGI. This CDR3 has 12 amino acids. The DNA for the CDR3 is TGTGCCAGCAGTTACGCCGACTATGGCTGCACCTTC. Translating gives CASSYADYGCTF.

The CDR3 region has the DNA TGCGCCAGCAGCCAAGGCTATGGACTTACCTACGAGCAGTACTTC. It specifies CASSQGYGLTYEQYF. The chain is built from TRBV4-1 and TRBJ2-7; D possibly corresponds to TRBD2 (5 bases). CDR3 length: 15 residues. Germline-derived CDR1 and CDR2 are MGHRA and YSYEKL. V dropped 1 base and J dropped 2 bases, with 12 bases sitting between them.

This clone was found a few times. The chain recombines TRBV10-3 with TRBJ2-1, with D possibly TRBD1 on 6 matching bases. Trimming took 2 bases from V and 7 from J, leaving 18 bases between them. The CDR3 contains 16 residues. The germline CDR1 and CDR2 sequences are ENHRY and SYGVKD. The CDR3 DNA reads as TGTGCCATCAGTGAGCTGGGGGCGACCTGGCCAAATGAGCAGTTCTTC. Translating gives CAISELGATWPNEQFF.

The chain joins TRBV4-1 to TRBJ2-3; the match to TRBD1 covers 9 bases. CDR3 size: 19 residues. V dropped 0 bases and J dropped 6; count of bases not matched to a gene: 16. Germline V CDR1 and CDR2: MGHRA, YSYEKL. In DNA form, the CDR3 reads TGCGCCAGCAGCCAAGATATTCCAAGTGGACAGGGGTGGGGGGATACGCAGTATTTT. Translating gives CASSQDIPSGQGWGDTQYF.

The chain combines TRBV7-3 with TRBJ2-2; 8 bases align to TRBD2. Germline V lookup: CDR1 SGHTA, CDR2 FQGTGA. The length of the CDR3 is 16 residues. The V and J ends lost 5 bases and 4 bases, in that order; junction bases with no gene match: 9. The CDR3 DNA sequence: TGTGCCAGCAGCCCTTTCGGGGGGGCGGGCACCGGGGAGCTGTTTTTT. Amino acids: CASSPFGGAGTGELFF.

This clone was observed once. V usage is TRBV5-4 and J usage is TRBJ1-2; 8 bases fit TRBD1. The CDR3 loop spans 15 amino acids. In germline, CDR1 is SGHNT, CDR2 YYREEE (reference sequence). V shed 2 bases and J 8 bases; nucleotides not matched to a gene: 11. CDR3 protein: CASSFGQGGGGGYTF. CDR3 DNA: TGTGCCAGCAGCTTTGGACAGGGAGGCGGTGGGGGCTACACCTTC.

CDR3 coding DNA: TGCGCCAGCAGCCAAGAACTCTTCCAGGGGAACACTGAAGCTTTCTTT. Translation: CASSQELFQGNTEAFF. This chain links TRBV4-1 with TRBJ1-1; D may be TRBD1 (5 bases). There are 16 residues in the CDR3. In germline, CDR1 is MGHRA, CDR2 YSYEKL. Trimming took 0 bases from V and 1 from J, leaving 12 bases between them.

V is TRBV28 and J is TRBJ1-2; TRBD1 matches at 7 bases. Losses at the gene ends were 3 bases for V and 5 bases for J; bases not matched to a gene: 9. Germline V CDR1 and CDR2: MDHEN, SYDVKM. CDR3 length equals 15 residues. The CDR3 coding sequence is TGTGCCAGCAGTTTGGGCGACAGGGCAAATTATGGCTACACCTTC. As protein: CASSLGDRANYGYTF.